These 26 T cell receptor beta chains share one sample of origin, sequenced in a study of T cell repertoires in cytomegalovirus infection. TCRdb re-called the reads through MiXCR, storing one row per CDR3 protein. Of around 800,000 distinct CDR3 sequences listed, 30% to 35% are singletons. These TCRs' antigens remain unknown. Sequenced material: cultured CD8+ T cells from PBMCs, taken from culture after CMV antigen stimulation. The receptors derive from a human donor in good health (CMV status not recorded). Some clones in this sample may be carry-over from other donors' samples.

This clonotype appeared a single time. J is TRBJ1-1 and V is TRBV12-3 or TRBV12-4, with D unclear. Between the trimmed V and J ends, which lost 3 bases and 7 bases, there was a span of 6 bases. This CDR3 region has 11 residues. CDR3 protein: CASSFSLEAFF. DNA for the CDR3: TGTGCCAGCAGTTTCAGCCTTGAAGCTTTCTTT.

Only a few counts were recorded for this clonotype. The chain recombines TRBV6-2 or TRBV6-3 with TRBJ1-2; D call uncertain. The CDR3 runs to 14 residues. The germline gives CDR1 MNHEY, CDR2 SVGEGT. V shed 0 bases and J shed 6 bases, with 11 bases lying between them. CDR3 sequence: CASSYSEGTHGYTF. As DNA, the CDR3 is TGTGCCAGCAGTTACTCGGAGGGTACCCATGGCTACACCTTC.

This clonotype was observed a few times. The chain employs TRBV7-8 and TRBJ2-3, with 10 bases matching TRBD1. Trimming cost V 2 bases and J 4 bases; bases outside gene matches: 9. The CDR3 length is 17 residues. Germline V CDR1 and CDR2: SGHVS, FQNEAQ. This CDR3 is CASSLRLDRGTADTQYF. The CDR3 DNA reads as TGTGCCAGCAGCTTAAGGCTGGACAGGGGGACCGCAGATACGCAGTATTTT.

The V call is TRBV4-1, the J call TRBJ2-1, with a weak D call TRBD1 (8 bases). V lost 3 bases and J lost 2, with 14 bases in between. This CDR3 is built from 16 residues. From germline, CDR1 is MGHRA and CDR2 YSYEKL. This CDR3 is CASSHTGGETYNEQFF. The CDR3 DNA reads TGCGCCAGCAGCCACACAGGGGGGGAGACCTACAATGAGCAGTTCTTC.

This clonotype was seen ten or more times. The rearrangement links TRBV7-8 to TRBJ2-5, with a tentative D call TRBD1 (5 bases). V was clipped by 1 base and J by 4 bases, with 22 bases between them. This CDR3 has 18 residues. Germline values: CDR1 SGHVS, CDR2 FQNEAQ. CDR3 sequence (DNA): TGTGCCAGCAGCTTAGTCCCCCTCCGCCCTGACAGAGGAGAGACCCAGTACTTC. This translates into CASSLVPLRPDRGETQYF.

The V and J genes are TRBV16 and TRBJ1-5, with TRBD1 matching over 7 bases. Germline V gene sequence: CDR1 KGHSY, CDR2 FQNENV. The CDR3 spans 16 residues. V lost 0 bases, J lost 6 bases, and 8 bases stayed unmatched. The CDR3 DNA follows: TGTGCCAGCAGCCAATCGGGGGGGACAGTTTCTCAGCCCCAGCATTTT. Translation: CASSQSGGTVSQPQHF. The variable domain in full, with the rest retrieved from reference TRBV16 and TRBJ1-5, is GEEVAQTPKHLVRGEGQKAKLYCAPIKGHSYVFWYQQVLKNEFKFLISFQNENVFDETGMPKERFSAKCLPNSPCSLEIQATKLEDSAVYFCASSQSGGTVSQPQHFGDGTRLSIL.

The CDR3: CASSEGLAFYNEQFF. CDR3 DNA: TGTGCCAGCAGTGAGGGACTAGCCTTCTACAATGAGCAGTTCTTC. The chain recombines TRBV2 with TRBJ2-1; TRBD2 matches at 9 bases. The V gene end was trimmed by 3 bases and the J gene end by 3 bases; junction bases not matched to a gene: 3. Germline V gene data show CDR1 as SNHLY and CDR2 as FYNNEI. CDR3 length: 15 amino acids.

The chain couples TRBV27 to TRBJ1-6; D remains unclear. Trimming pared 3 bases from V and 10 bases from J, leaving 10 bases between. CDR1 is MNHEY and CDR2 is SMNVEV in the germline V gene (reference sequence). The CDR3 has 13 amino acids. The DNA for the CDR3 is TGTGCCAGCAGTTTGTCGGAGTTCTCACCCCTCCACTTT. Its translation: CASSLSEFSPLHF.

This chain uses TRBV24-1 with TRBJ2-3; maybe TRBD2 (5 bases). Germline-derived CDR1 and CDR2 are KGHDR and SFDVKD. Trimming took 4 bases from V and 2 from J, leaving 12 bases between them. The CDR3 length is 15 residues. The CDR3 loop is CATSEAGSLTDTQYF. The CDR3 DNA reads TGTGCCACCAGTGAGGCGGGTTCTCTCACAGATACGCAGTATTTT.

This clonotype was counted only a few times. The chain has TRBV6-2 or TRBV6-3 and TRBJ2-7; TRBD2 might be the D (7 bases). Germline V CDR1 and CDR2: MNHEY, SVGEGT. CDR3 size: 14 residues. V was pared by 4 bases and J by 5 bases, with 15 bases between. The CDR3 here is CASSLYRGAHEQYV. DNA of the CDR3: TGTGCCAGCAGTTTGTATCGGGGGGCCCACGAGCAGTACGTC.

The chain has TRBV28 and TRBJ2-1, with D possibly TRBD1 on 6 matching bases. Germline lookup yields CDR1 MDHEN and CDR2 SYDVKM. Trimming shortened V by 3 bases and J by 0 bases, and 12 bases separated the two germline ends. The CDR3 consists of 16 residues. The CDR3 DNA reads as TGTGCCAGCAGTTTTTCAGGGGTTGGCTCCTACAATGAGCAGTTCTTC. Its protein is CASSFSGVGSYNEQFF.

The V and J genes are TRBV6-6 and TRBJ2-7; 7 bases line up with TRBD1. There are 14 residues in the CDR3. V lost 6 bases and J lost 2; bases outside the gene matches: 7. CDR1 and CDR2 (germline): MNHNY, SVGAGI (reference sequence). In DNA form, the CDR3 reads TGTGCCAGCAGAGCCGGGACAGCGCCCTACGAGCAGTACTTC. This sequence encodes CASRAGTAPYEQYF.

This rearrangement joins TRBV28 to TRBJ2-5; 11 positions agree with TRBD2. After removal of 5 bases from V and 4 bases from J, the junction contained 12 bases not matched to a gene. The germline CDR1 and CDR2 sequences are MDHEN and SYDVKM. This CDR3 has 17 amino acids. The CDR3 region has the DNA TGTGCCAGCAGTCTACTCGAGGGACTAGCGGTGGCAGAGACCCAGTACTTC. Its protein is CASSLLEGLAVAETQYF.

This clonotype was counted a single time. The J gene is TRBJ1-2, the V gene TRBV9; D not resolved. Trimming stripped 0 bases from V and 2 bases from J, with 2 bases between. The CDR3 spans 12 residues. Germline assignment: CDR1 SGDLS and CDR2 YYNGEE. Here the CDR3 DNA reads TGTGCCAGCAGCGTAGTAAACTATGGCTACACCTTC. It translates to CASSVVNYGYTF.

This clonotype has more than one count but fewer than ten. The CDR3 region is CASSFGSPTQKEVTDTQYF. CDR3 DNA sequence: TGTGCCAGCAGCTTCGGTTCACCAACCCAGAAGGAAGTCACAGATACGCAGTATTTT. The gene calls are TRBV7-9 and TRBJ2-3; D is undetermined. The CDR3 contains 19 residues. V was trimmed by 3 bases and J by 2 bases, leaving 24 bases between them. Germline lookup yields CDR1 SEHNR and CDR2 FQNEAQ (reference sequence).

The chain joins TRBV19 to TRBJ2-1; 13 nucleotides line up with TRBD2. Trimming cost V 5 bases and J 8 bases; bases outside gene matches: 6. CDR3 size: 15 residues. The germline V gene encodes CDR1 LNHDA and CDR2 SQIVND (reference sequence). This CDR3 reads CASSPTGTSGDEQFF. The CDR3 coding sequence is TGTGCCAGTAGTCCCACCGGGACTAGCGGGGATGAGCAGTTCTTC. The full variable domain, in which reference TRBV19 and TRBJ2-1 provide the parts outside the CDR3, is DGGITQSPKYLFRKEGQNVTLSCEQNLNHDAMYWYRQDPGQGLRLIYYSQIVNDFQKGDIAEGYSVSREKKESFPLTVTSAQKNPTAFYLCASSPTGTSGDEQFFGPGTRLTVL.

CDR3 coding DNA: TGTGCCAGCAGTTTCAGGAGGCAGCTTAATCAGCCCCAGCATTTT. Translated: CASSFRRQLNQPQHF. This chain connects TRBV27 to TRBJ1-5; D remains ambiguous. Per the germline V gene, CDR1 is MNHEY and CDR2 is SMNVEV (reference sequence). V was clipped by 3 bases and J by 4 bases, with 13 bases between them. CDR3 length: 15 amino acids.

The CDR3 loop is CASSVGTGWEQYV. The DNA for the CDR3 is TGTGCCAGCAGTGTAGGGACAGGATGGGAGCAGTACGTC. The rearrangement uses TRBV6-1 and TRBJ2-7; TRBD1 agrees at 8 bases. Germline V lookup: CDR1 MNHNS, CDR2 SASEGT. Trimming removed 4 bases from V and 7 bases from J; junction bases left unmatched: 6. CDR3 length: 13 amino acids.

V gene TRBV6-8 combines with J gene TRBJ2-3; D possibly matches TRBD1 or TRBD2 (5 bases each). The germline V gene encodes CDR1 MNHGY and CDR2 SAAAGT. Trimming pared 6 bases from V and 2 bases from J, leaving 9 bases between. The CDR3 sequence is 13 residues long. The CDR3 is CASSGDLTDTQYF. CDR3 sequence (DNA): TGTGCCAGCAGCGGGGACCTCACAGATACGCAGTATTTT.

The V and J genes are TRBV12-3 or TRBV12-4 and TRBJ2-7; 7 bases are shared with TRBD2. The ends lost 5 bases at V and 3 bases at J; junction bases unmatched: 7. This CDR3 is built from 14 residues. This CDR3 is CASSRGAGVYEQYV. The DNA for the CDR3 is TGTGCCAGCAGTAGGGGTGCGGGGGTCTACGAGCAGTACGTC.

This clonotype was seen ten or more times. The V and J genes are TRBV7-6 and TRBJ1-1, with a possible D match to TRBD1 (5 bases). Trimming stripped 4 bases from V and 1 base from J, with 13 bases between. CDR1 SGHVS and CDR2 FNYEAQ come from the germline V gene. This CDR3 has 15 residues. The CDR3 DNA reads TGTGCCAGCAGCTCCCTTAGGGGAGGGAACACTGAAGCTTTCTTT. Translating it yields CASSSLRGGNTEAFF. Supplemented by reference TRBV7-6 and TRBJ1-1, the full variable domain reads GAGVSQSPRYKVTKRGQDVALRCDPISGHVSLYWYRQALGQGPEFLTYFNYEAQQDKSGLPNDRFSAERPEGSISTLTIQRTEQRDSAMYRCASSSLRGGNTEAFFGQGTRLTVV.

This clonotype has only a few counts. The chain recombines TRBV13 with TRBJ1-2; D not resolved. The germline V gene has CDR1 PRHDT and CDR2 FYEKMQ (reference sequence). This CDR3 region has 16 residues. Deletions cut 2 bases from V and 3 bases from J, with 16 bases between. The CDR3 DNA follows: TGTGCCAGCAGCTTACAGGACTACGAGCGGGACTATGGCTACACCTTC. It translates to CASSLQDYERDYGYTF. The entire variable domain, with the rest obtained from reference TRBV13 and TRBJ1-2, is as follows: AAGVIQSPRHLIKEKRETATLKCYPIPRHDTVYWYQQGPGQDPQFLISFYEKMQSDKGSIPDRFSAQQFSDYHSELNMSSLELGDSALYFCASSLQDYERDYGYTFGSGTRLTVV.

This chain links TRBV4-3 with TRBJ1-1; 8 nucleotides agree with TRBD1. V was pared by 2 bases and J by 4 bases, with 3 bases of the junction left unmatched. The CDR3 is made up of 14 amino acids. The V gene's germline CDR1 is LGHNA and CDR2 YSLEER. The chain's CDR3 is CASSQTGGATEAFF. The CDR3 DNA is TGCGCCAGCAGCCAAACAGGGGGGGCCACTGAAGCTTTCTTT.

The J gene is TRBJ2-1, the V gene TRBV12-3 or TRBV12-4; 9 nucleotides agree with TRBD2. V shed 4 bases and J 1 base; nucleotides not matched to a gene: 5. The CDR3 contains 16 residues. CDR3 in DNA: TGTGCCAGCAGTTACAAGACTAGCGGATCCTACAATGAGCAGTTCTTC. The encoded protein is CASSYKTSGSYNEQFF.

This chain uses TRBV19 with TRBJ1-5; D perhaps matches TRBD1 (6 bases). V was clipped by 5 bases and J by 0 bases, with 14 bases between them. Germline values: CDR1 LNHDA, CDR2 SQIVND (reference sequence). The CDR3 contains 16 residues. In DNA form, the CDR3 reads TGTGCCAGTAGTCCACACCAGGGGATTAGCAATCAGCCCCAGCATTTT. As protein: CASSPHQGISNQPQHF.

The rearrangement joins TRBV27 to TRBJ2-1, with D perhaps TRBD1 (6 bases). V lost 5 bases, J lost 9 bases, and 11 bases lay in between. CDR3 length: 12 amino acids. The V gene's germline CDR1 is MNHEY and CDR2 SMNVEV (reference sequence). DNA of the CDR3: TGTGCCAGCAGTGCAACAGGGTTTGAGCAGTTCTTC. It codes for CASSATGFEQFF.